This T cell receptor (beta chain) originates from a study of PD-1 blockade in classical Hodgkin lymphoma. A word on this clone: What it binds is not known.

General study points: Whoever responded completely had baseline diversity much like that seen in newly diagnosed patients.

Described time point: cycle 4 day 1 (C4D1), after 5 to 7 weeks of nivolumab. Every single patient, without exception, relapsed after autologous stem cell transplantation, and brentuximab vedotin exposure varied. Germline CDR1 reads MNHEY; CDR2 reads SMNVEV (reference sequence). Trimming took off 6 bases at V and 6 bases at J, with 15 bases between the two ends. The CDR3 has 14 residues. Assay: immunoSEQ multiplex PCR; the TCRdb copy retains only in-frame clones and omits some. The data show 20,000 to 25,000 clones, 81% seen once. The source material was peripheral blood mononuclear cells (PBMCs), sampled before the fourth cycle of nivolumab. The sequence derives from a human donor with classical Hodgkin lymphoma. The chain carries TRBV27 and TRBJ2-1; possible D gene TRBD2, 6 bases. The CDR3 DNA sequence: TGTGCCAGCAGGGCCCGGGGGATGGGCAATGAGCAGTTCTTC. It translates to CASRARGMGNEQFF.